These T cell receptor beta chains were read from a single sample in a study of CD8+ T cells in alopecia areata. TCRdb's table, derived via immunoSEQ multiplex PCR, lists solely in-frame clones and lacks some. The table lists around 140,000 clones, approximately 50% of them singletons. Here the sequenced sample was CD4+ T cells sorted from blood, taken at week 0. These receptors all stem from a human donor with alopecia areata. CDR3s include the opening cysteine and the closing phenylalanine or tryptophan. A D gene is named only where the DNA matches it firmly. For some rows the clone size is stated as once, few or many, or as a class when expanded; others skip it.

>-|TRBV20-1|-|TRBJ2-3
CSASPQDTQYF
TGCAGTGCTAGCCCCCAAGATACGCAGTATTTT
>TRBD1|TRBV11-2|-|TRBJ1-2
CASSQGLNYGYTF
TGTGCCAGTTCACAGGGGCTAAACTATGGCTACACCTTC
>-|TRBV29-1|-|TRBJ2-1
CSTGQRFRYNEQFF
TGCAGTACCGGCCAAAGGTTTAGGTACAATGAGCAGTTCTTC
>-|TRBV11-2|-|TRBJ2-1
CASTPSFQGPTYNEQFF
TGTGCCAGCACCCCTTCCTTTCAGGGCCCGACTTACAATGAGCAGTTCTTC
>TRBD1|TRBV29-1|-|TRBJ2-3
CSVWTGDATDTQYF
TGCAGCGTCTGGACAGGGGACGCAACAGATACGCAGTATTTT
>-|TRBV5-8|few|TRBJ1-3
CASSLEGGNTIYF
TGTGCCAGCAGCCTGGAAGGTGGAAACACCATATATTTT
>-|TRBV7-9|once|TRBJ2-1
CASSLGGGAYNEQFF
TGTGCCAGCAGCTTAGGCGGAGGGGCCTACAATGAGCAGTTCTTC
>-|TRBV14|few|TRBJ1-3
CASSRSGGGNTIYF
TGTGCCAGCAGCCGTAGTGGAGGGGGAAACACCATATATTTT
>-|TRBV29-1|few|TRBJ1-2
CSVERFAGYTF
TGCAGCGTTGAACGGTTTGCGGGCTACACCTTC
>TRBD1|TRBV18|-|TRBJ2-7
CASSITGDEQYF
TGTGCCAGCTCCATCACAGGGGACGAGCAGTACTTC
>TRBD2|TRBV30|-|TRBJ2-5
CAWSVIAGALQKTQYF
TGTGCCTGGAGTGTGATAGCGGGAGCCTTGCAGAAGACCCAGTACTTC
>-|TRBV6-5|-|TRBJ1-6
CASRDTGTLNSPLHF
TGTGCCAGCAGGGATACCGGGACACTTAATTCACCCCTCCACTTT